The 26 T cell receptor beta chains below all came from one sample that was sequenced in a study of T cell responses to AZD1222 COVID-19 vaccine. TCRdb's table, derived via immunoSEQ multiplex PCR, lists solely in-frame clones and lacks some. The sample lists around 120,000 clones, roughly 90% seen once, with approximately 4.8% in the top ten. The sequences come from peripheral blood, collected on day 0 of AZD1222 vaccination. The receptors were sampled from an adult in good health.

The chain combines TRBV12-3 or TRBV12-4 with TRBJ2-5, with D perhaps TRBD2 (5 bases). The length of the CDR3 is 13 residues. V was shortened by 6 bases and J by 4 bases, with 12 bases between the two germline ends. The CDR3 loop reads CASSILEGETQYF. The CDR3 DNA reads TGTGCCAGCAGCATACTAGAGGGAGAGACCCAGTACTTC.

This clone has only one observation. The J gene is TRBJ1-2, the V gene TRBV30; maybe TRBD1 (5 bases). Per germline, CDR1 GTSNPN and CDR2 SVGIG (reference sequence). V lost 1 base to trimming and J lost 8 bases, with 14 bases between them. The CDR3 length is 13 residues. The CDR3 DNA sequence: TGTGCCTGGAGTGCTCCCAGGGCACTGGGCTACACCTTC. It specifies CAWSAPRALGYTF. Drawing the rest from reference TRBV30 and TRBJ1-2, the complete variable domain is SQTIHQWPATLVQPVGSPLSLECTVEGTSNPNLYWYRQAAGRGLQLLFYSVGIGQISSEVPQNLSASRPQDRQFILSSKKLLLSDSGFYLCAWSAPRALGYTFGSGTRLTVV.

The chain carries TRBV30 and TRBJ1-6; possibly TRBD1 for D (6 bases). Germline CDR1 is GTSNPN and CDR2 is SVGIG (reference sequence). The V and J ends lost 0 bases and 14 bases respectively, with 11 bases between them. The CDR3 spans 12 residues. The CDR3 protein is CAWSVQGHSLHF. The CDR3, as DNA: TGTGCCTGGAGTGTACAGGGACACTCCCTCCACTTT.

This clone has more than one count but fewer than ten. This chain connects TRBV5-6 to TRBJ2-1; D is ambiguous. Trimming took off 4 bases at V and 6 bases at J, with 8 bases between the two ends. The CDR3 consists of 12 residues. CDR1 SGHDT and CDR2 YYEEEE come from the germline V gene. The CDR3 region is CASSLMSNEQFF. The CDR3 DNA reads as TGTGCCAGCAGCCTTATGAGCAATGAGCAGTTCTTC.

The J gene is TRBJ1-5, the V gene TRBV2; D call uncertain. Trimming removed 2 bases from V and 8 bases from J, with 10 bases in between. Germline V lookup: CDR1 SNHLY, CDR2 FYNNEI. The CDR3 has 13 residues. CDR3 nucleotide sequence: TGTGCCAGCAGTGAACGGGTCCTAGAGCCCCAGCATTTT. Its translation: CASSERVLEPQHF.

The gene calls are TRBV6-5 and TRBJ1-2; 9 positions match TRBD1. Trimming took 6 bases from V and 4 from J; bases not matched to a gene: 6. The CDR3 is 14 amino acids. Germline CDR1 and CDR2: MNHEY and SVGAGI. DNA for the CDR3: TGTGCCAGCAGGAGGGACAGGGAGGTCTATGGCTACACCTTC. It codes for CASRRDREVYGYTF.

This chain joins TRBV5-1 and TRBJ2-2; 8 nucleotides line up with TRBD1. V lost 4 bases and J lost 1; bases outside the gene matches: 9. The CDR3 is made up of 17 amino acids. In germline, CDR1 is SGHRS, CDR2 YFSETQ. The DNA for the CDR3 is TGCGCCAGCAGCATTGACAGGGGCCGGGGGAACACCGGGGAGCTGTTTTTT. Translated: CASSIDRGRGNTGELFF. The whole variable domain, filled in from reference TRBV5-1 and TRBJ2-2, reads KAGVTQTPRYLIKTRGQQVTLSCSPISGHRSVSWYQQTPGQGLQFLFEYFSETQRNKGNFPGRFSGRQFSNSRSEMNVSTLELGDSALYLCASSIDRGRGNTGELFFGEGSRLTVL.

The chain recombines TRBV5-1 with TRBJ1-1; D gene ambiguous. Trimming took off 0 bases at V and 7 bases at J, with 13 bases between the two ends. The germline CDR1 and CDR2 sequences are SGHRS and YFSETQ. The CDR3 covers 14 residues. The DNA of the CDR3 is TGCGCCAGCAGCTTGGAGGGTAACAGAGATGAAGCTTTCTTT. Encoded protein: CASSLEGNRDEAFF.

The chain carries TRBV4-1 and TRBJ2-2; D remains unclear. This CDR3 spans 13 amino acids. The germline gives CDR1 MGHRA, CDR2 YSYEKL. V dropped 1 base and J dropped 3 bases, with 3 bases sitting between them. Here the CDR3 DNA reads TGCGCCAGCAGCCAAGGGTACACCGGGGAGCTGTTTTTT. It specifies CASSQGYTGELFF.

The chain recombines TRBV6-1 with TRBJ2-3; D not resolved. This CDR3 region has 12 residues. Trimming stripped 1 base from V and 7 bases from J, with 6 bases between. In germline, CDR1 is MNHNS, CDR2 SASEGT. The CDR3 loop is CASSEVRYTQYF. The CDR3 DNA sequence: TGTGCCAGCAGTGAAGTCAGGTATACGCAGTATTTT.

CDR3 amino acids: CASSERDGGFDEQYF. Written as DNA, the CDR3 is TGTGCCAGCTCAGAGCGGGACGGTGGGTTCGACGAGCAGTACTTC. This chain joins TRBV18 and TRBJ2-7, with 7 bases that match TRBD2. This CDR3 spans 15 amino acids. The J segment lost 5 bases and the V segment lost 5 bases, leaving 12 bases of the junction unmatched. In germline, CDR1 is KGHSH, CDR2 LQKENI. Full variable domain (outside the CDR3, taken from reference TRBV18 and TRBJ2-7): NAGVMQNPRHLVRRRGQEARLRCSPMKGHSHVYWYRQLPEEGLKFMVYLQKENIIDESGMPKERFSAEFPKEGPSILRIQQVVRGDSAAYFCASSERDGGFDEQYFGPGTRLTVT.

The chain carries TRBV6-5 and TRBJ1-2, with 7 bases matching TRBD1. CDR1 is MNHEY and CDR2 is SVGAGI in the germline V gene. Unmatched junction bases numbered 6, after V lost 9 bases and J lost 2 bases. CDR3 length equals 13 residues. CDR3 nucleotides: TGTGCCAGAGCAGGACAGGCGAACTATGGCTACACCTTC. This sequence encodes CARAGQANYGYTF.

The CDR3 DNA sequence: TGTGCCAGCAGTTACTCGAGGTTTTTTGGAAACACCATATATTTT. Its protein is CASSYSRFFGNTIYF. The V call is TRBV6-5, the J call TRBJ1-3, with no clear D. The CDR3 is 15 amino acids. The V end was cut by 0 bases, the J end by 3 bases, with 9 bases between. Germline CDR1 reads MNHEY; CDR2 reads SVGAGI.

This clone came up a few times. The V and J genes are TRBV7-8 and TRBJ1-6, with D possibly matching TRBD1 (6 bases). The CDR3 is 15 residues long. Germline V gene sequence: CDR1 SGHVS, CDR2 FQNEAQ. V was shortened by 0 bases and J by 10 bases, with 13 bases between the two germline ends. The CDR3 region is CASSLAGDRRSPLHF. The CDR3 DNA reads as TGTGCCAGCAGCTTAGCGGGAGACAGGAGATCACCCCTCCACTTT.

The chain has TRBV2 and TRBJ2-3; the match to TRBD2 covers 12 bases. V lost 4 bases and J lost 9; bases outside the gene matches: 8. From germline, CDR1 is SNHLY and CDR2 FYNNEI. The CDR3 consists of 15 residues. The CDR3 region has the DNA TGTGCCAGCAGTGGGCTAGCGGGAGGGGGAGGGACGCAGTATTTT. As protein: CASSGLAGGGGTQYF.

V usage is TRBV27 and J usage is TRBJ2-2; possibly TRBD2 for D (5 bases). Germline-derived CDR1 and CDR2 are MNHEY and SMNVEV (reference sequence). V was pared by 5 bases and J by 3 bases, with 22 bases between. The CDR3 spans 18 residues. The CDR3 spells CASSAPDTRGYYTGELFF. The CDR3 DNA reads TGTGCCAGCAGTGCCCCCGATACGCGCGGGTACTACACCGGGGAGCTGTTTTTT.

The chain is built from TRBV28 and TRBJ1-1; TRBD1 might be the D (6 bases). The V and J ends lost 7 bases and 3 bases respectively, with 18 bases between them. This CDR3 comprises 15 residues. The germline gives CDR1 MDHEN, CDR2 SYDVKM. CDR3 nucleotides: TGTGCCAGCACCCTAGGTACAGGGCGAGACACTGAAGCTTTCTTT. Amino acid sequence: CASTLGTGRDTEAFF.

The V and J genes are TRBV6-6 and TRBJ2-5; 8 positions agree with TRBD1. Germline values: CDR1 MNHNY, CDR2 SVGAGI (reference sequence). V was pared by 4 bases and J by 5 bases, with 9 bases of the junction left unmatched. The CDR3 is 15 amino acids. The DNA of the CDR3 is TGTGCCAGCAGTTCGACCCCAGGGGGCGGCGAGACCCAGTACTTC. Translation: CASSSTPGGGETQYF.

The rearrangement links TRBV29-1 to TRBJ1-2, with a possible D match to TRBD1 (5 bases). Germline-derived CDR1 and CDR2 are SQVTM and ANQGSEA. The CDR3 extends over 15 amino acids. Trimming took off 3 bases at V and 5 bases at J, with 19 bases between the two ends. CDR3 sequence reads: CSVERPGRGLYGYTF. The CDR3 DNA reads as TGCAGCGTTGAGAGGCCAGGCCGGGGGTTATATGGCTACACCTTC.

The chain carries TRBV11-2 and TRBJ2-1, with D possibly being TRBD1 (6 bases). Germline V gives CDR1 SGHAT, CDR2 FQNNGV. The CDR3 totals 17 residues. Trimming pared 0 bases from V and 4 bases from J, leaving 16 bases between. The CDR3 loop reads CASSLEWQGTGYNEQFF. The CDR3 DNA is TGTGCCAGCAGCTTAGAGTGGCAGGGAACAGGGTACAATGAGCAGTTCTTC.

The chain recombines TRBV21-1 with TRBJ2-3. TRBV21-1 is a pseudogene. The CDR3 is 18 amino acids. CDR3 protein: CASSKASPGRTGTDTQYF. In DNA, the CDR3 is TGTGCCAGCAGCAAAGCTTCCCCAGGGAGGACAGGCACAGATACGCAGTATTTT.

The genes are TRBV30 and TRBJ2-7, with D perhaps being TRBD1 or TRBD2 (5 bases each). Germline CDR1 and CDR2: GTSNPN and SVGIG (reference sequence). The CDR3 consists of 15 residues. V lost 3 bases to trimming and J lost 0 bases, with 15 bases between them. Here the CDR3 DNA reads TGTGCCTGGAGCGGCAGCGGACATACCTCCTACGAGCAGTACTTC. Protein product: CAWSGSGHTSYEQYF.

The chain couples TRBV19 to TRBJ1-5; 9 bases map to TRBD1. The germline gives CDR1 LNHDA, CDR2 SQIVND (reference sequence). The V segment lost 1 base and the J segment 4 bases; nucleotides outside the gene matches: 2. CDR3 length: 15 amino acids. CDR3: CASSIGDRENQPQHF. In DNA form, the CDR3 reads TGTGCCAGTAGTATAGGGGACAGGGAAAATCAGCCCCAGCATTTT. The complete variable domain, with remaining parts taken from reference TRBV19 and TRBJ1-5, reads DGGITQSPKYLFRKEGQNVTLSCEQNLNHDAMYWYRQDPGQGLRLIYYSQIVNDFQKGDIAEGYSVSREKKESFPLTVTSAQKNPTAFYLCASSIGDRENQPQHFGDGTRLSIL.

The rearrangement links TRBV3-1 (or the pseudogene TRBV3-2) to TRBJ1-6; TRBD1 aligns across 8 bases. Germline V gene lookup returns CDR1 LGHDT and CDR2 YNNKEL (reference sequence). Losses at the gene ends were 2 bases for V and 7 bases for J; bases not matched to a gene: 7. CDR3 length: 16 residues. The CDR3 nucleotides are TGTGCCAGCAGCCAAATGACAGGGGCAGGAAATTCACCCCTCCACTTT. As protein: CASSQMTGAGNSPLHF.

This chain connects TRBV19 to TRBJ1-5, with TRBD1 as a possible D gene (5 bases). The germline CDR1 and CDR2 sequences are LNHDA and SQIVND (reference sequence). Trimming removed 7 bases at V and 2 bases at J, with 18 bases between. The CDR3 consists of 16 residues. CDR3 loop: CASIPTGGDGNQPQHF. CDR3 in DNA: TGTGCCAGTATCCCTACCGGAGGGGACGGCAATCAGCCCCAGCATTTT. The variable domain in full, completed from reference TRBV19 and TRBJ1-5, reads DGGITQSPKYLFRKEGQNVTLSCEQNLNHDAMYWYRQDPGQGLRLIYYSQIVNDFQKGDIAEGYSVSREKKESFPLTVTSAQKNPTAFYLCASIPTGGDGNQPQHFGDGTRLSIL.

This chain links TRBV10-2 with TRBJ2-7; maybe TRBD2 (5 bases). CDR1 and CDR2 from the germline V gene are WSHSY and SAAADI. The CDR3 loop spans 13 amino acids. The V and J ends lost 3 bases and 5 bases respectively, with 11 bases between them. CDR3 coding DNA: TGCGCCAGCAGTGACCCCGGGATCCACGAGCAGTACTTC. Translating gives CASSDPGIHEQYF.